Below, 23 T cell receptor beta chains from the same sample are listed, as sequenced in a study of regulatory T cells in long-lasting Graves disease. With iRepertoire HTBI primers and Arm-PCR of CDR3 regions, TCR beta libraries were built. From the multiplex PCR reads, TCRdb called clonotypes with MiXCR, one entry per CDR3 protein. The repertoire holds some 500,000 distinct CDR3 sequences, with more than 15% as singletons. This sample's time point: newly diagnosed GD, antithyroid drugs for less than 3 months. RNA extracted from PBMCs served as the sequencing template. These data also formed part of another study, on T cells in Graves' hyperthyroidism and ophthalmopathy.

Sequenced here: peripheral blood mononuclear cells (PBMCs), sampled at new diagnosis, from a patient treated with antithyroid drugs. The source is a woman aged 40 to 65 with Graves disease.

This clonotype was found many times. The J gene is TRBJ2-1, the V gene TRBV12-3 or TRBV12-4, with D uncertain. This CDR3 is 13 amino acids long. The germline V and J ends were trimmed by 6 bases and 8 bases, with 14 bases remaining between them. The CDR3 DNA reads as TGTGCCAGCAGGTACTCCCTCGCGGATGAGCAGTTCTTC. This codes for CASRYSLADEQFF.

CDR3 DNA: TGTGCCAGCAGTTACACCTTAAGTAGGGCTTTCTTT. It specifies CASSYTLSRAFF. V and J are TRBV6-5 and TRBJ1-1; D unclear. Per the germline V gene, CDR1 is MNHEY and CDR2 is SVGAGI. Trimming pared 2 bases from V and 11 bases from J, leaving 12 bases between. This CDR3 has 12 amino acids.

The chain links TRBV20-1 to TRBJ1-4; D gene ambiguous. Trimming removed 3 bases from V and 8 bases from J, with 16 bases in between. The CDR3 is made up of 14 amino acids. The V gene's germline CDR1 is DFQATT and CDR2 SNEGSKA (reference sequence). CDR3 residues: CSASSIRSLEKLFF. The CDR3 DNA reads TGCAGTGCTAGTTCCATCCGCAGTTTGGAAAAACTGTTTTTT.

This clonotype has ten or more counts. CDR3 coding DNA: TGTGCCAGCAGTGAACTACAGGACATTCTTTCCATATATTTT. Translating gives CASSELQDILSIYF. The chain joins TRBV6-1 to TRBJ1-3, with TRBD1 as a possible D gene (5 bases). The V end was cut by 2 bases, the J end by 11 bases, with 16 bases between. The CDR3 extends over 14 amino acids. In germline, CDR1 is MNHNS, CDR2 SASEGT.

This clonotype was found many times. The genes are TRBV19 and TRBJ1-1; tentatively, D is TRBD1 (5 bases). This CDR3 region has 16 residues. CDR1 is LNHDA, CDR2 SQIVND, per germline (reference sequence). Trimming pared 5 bases from V and 5 bases from J, leaving 21 bases between. The CDR3 nucleotides are TGTGCCAGTAGTTTCCTAGGTTTGGGGGAAGGTACTGAAGCTTTCTTT. This encodes CASSFLGLGEGTEAFF.

About this clonotype itself: Here the CDR3 omits its conserved ending phenylalanine or tryptophan, so a read error is the likely source. The chain carries TRBV12-3 or TRBV12-4 and TRBJ2-3; D gene uncertain. This CDR3 spans 11 amino acids. Trimming removed 3 bases at V and 8 bases at J, with 6 bases between. CDR3 residues: CASSFSGTQYS. The CDR3 DNA is TGTGCCAGCAGTTTTTCGGGTACGCAGTATTCT.

This clonotype was seen ten or more times. The chain links TRBV20-1 to TRBJ2-5, with TRBD2 as a possible D gene (6 bases). Germline assignment: CDR1 DFQATT and CDR2 SNEGSKA (reference sequence). V lost 1 base to trimming and J lost 2 bases, with 14 bases between them. The CDR3 sequence is 15 residues long. CDR3 in DNA: TGCAGTGCTAGAGGGCTGGCGGGGAGGCAAGAGACCCAGTACTTC. Residues: CSARGLAGRQETQYF.

In this sample, this clonotype turned up many times. The chain recombines TRBV20-1 with TRBJ2-3; no definite D call. V was trimmed by 6 bases and J by 2 bases, leaving 9 bases between them. CDR1 DFQATT and CDR2 SNEGSKA come from the germline V gene (reference sequence). The CDR3 is 12 amino acids. The DNA for the CDR3 is TGCAGTGCACTCTATACCACAGATACGCAGTATTTT. Amino acid sequence: CSALYTTDTQYF.

The sample holds many counts of this clonotype. This sequence joins TRBV6-1 and TRBJ1-2; TRBD1 is a possible D gene (6 bases). Germline assignment: CDR1 MNHNS and CDR2 SASEGT. The V end was cut by 10 bases, the J end by 4 bases, with 16 bases between. This CDR3 has 13 amino acids. The CDR3 reads CATKGVTPYGYTF. As DNA, the CDR3 is TGTGCCACCAAGGGGGTGACTCCCTATGGCTACACCTTC.

Only a few counts were recorded for this clonotype. The chain combines TRBV15 with TRBJ1-2; no clear D gene. This CDR3 has 17 amino acids. V shed 0 bases and J shed 0 bases, with 14 bases lying between them. CDR1 and CDR2 from the germline V gene are LNHNV and YYDKDF (reference sequence). Here the CDR3 DNA reads TGTGCCACCAGCAGAGAGTTAAGAGGTACCGCTAACTATGGCTACACCTTC. This translates into CATSRELRGTANYGYTF.

Ten or more counts support this clonotype. The chain combines TRBV5-1 with TRBJ2-1, with TRBD1 identical over 7 bases. Trimming at V came to 0 bases and at J to 3 bases, leaving 6 bases not matched to a gene. This CDR3 region has 16 residues. Germline lookup yields CDR1 SGHRS and CDR2 YFSETQ. The CDR3 coding sequence is TGCGCCAGCAGCTTGGACAGGGCAGGGGGCTACAATGAGCAGTTCTTC. The encoded protein is CASSLDRAGGYNEQFF.

This clonotype was observed at least ten times. The V and J genes are TRBV28 and TRBJ1-3; possibly TRBD1 for D (6 bases). Germline lookup yields CDR1 MDHEN and CDR2 SYDVKM. Trimming left V 6 bases short and J 1 base short, with 10 bases between. CDR3 size: 14 residues. CDR3 region: CASRPQGSGNTIYF. The CDR3 DNA is TGTGCCAGCAGGCCGCAGGGGTCTGGAAACACCATATATTTT.

This clonotype was seen ten or more times. The chain carries TRBV2 and TRBJ1-1; no firm D call. Between the trimmed V and J ends, which lost 1 base and 4 bases, there was a span of 10 bases. The V gene's germline CDR1 is SNHLY and CDR2 FYNNEI. The CDR3 has 14 residues. The CDR3 sequence is CASSEDGGPTEAFF. In DNA form, the CDR3 reads TGTGCCAGCAGTGAAGATGGAGGGCCCACTGAAGCTTTCTTT.

At least ten counts were recorded for this clonotype. The rearrangement joins TRBV20-1 to TRBJ2-1; no clear D. Trimming took 3 bases from V and 9 from J, leaving 12 bases between them. The CDR3 is 12 residues long. CDR1 and CDR2 from the germline V gene are DFQATT and SNEGSKA (reference sequence). CDR3 in DNA: TGCAGTGCTAGGGGCCCTTGGGGTGAGCAGTTCTTC. Amino acids: CSARGPWGEQFF.

The genes are TRBV9 and TRBJ1-2; D perhaps matches TRBD1 (6 bases). Germline CDR1 reads SGDLS; CDR2 reads YYNGEE. V was trimmed by 4 bases and J by 0 bases, leaving 22 bases between them. The CDR3 sequence is 18 residues long. CDR3 DNA: TGTGCCAGCAGCCTCAAGTGGGGGGACATCACCGCTAACTATGGCTACACCTTC. Translation: CASSLKWGDITANYGYTF.

This clonotype was seen more than once but under ten times. The chain has TRBV19 and TRBJ1-4; TRBD1 might be the D (5 bases). The CDR3 is made up of 15 amino acids. V lost 3 bases to trimming and J lost 4 bases, with 12 bases between them. Germline CDR1 reads LNHDA; CDR2 reads SQIVND (reference sequence). In DNA form, the CDR3 reads TGTGCCAGTAGTATGCACGGGGGAGATAATGAAAAACTGTTTTTT. It specifies CASSMHGGDNEKLFF.

The V call is TRBV25-1, the J call TRBJ2-7, with 7 bases matching TRBD1. Germline CDR1 and CDR2: MGHDK and SYGVNS. The CDR3 sequence is 13 residues long. Unmatched junction bases numbered 8, after V lost 10 bases and J lost 2 bases. The CDR3 nucleotides are TGTGCCACCCAGGGGCAGGGGGCCTACGAGCAGTACTTC. It translates to CATQGQGAYEQYF.

Ten or more counts support this clonotype. The chain employs TRBV12-3 or TRBV12-4 and TRBJ1-2; D remains ambiguous. The CDR3 sequence is 14 residues long. V lost 5 bases and J lost 1, with 11 bases in between. Here the CDR3 reads CASSPETFNYGYTF. CDR3 coding DNA: TGTGCCAGCAGTCCCGAGACTTTTAACTATGGCTACACCTTC.

Note on this clonotype: A read error is likely, as this CDR3 ends without the conserved phenylalanine or tryptophan. The V and J genes are TRBV12-5 and TRBJ2-5; 7 bases are a match to TRBD2. The CDR3 loop spans 14 amino acids. V was clipped by 3 bases and J by 3 bases; unmatched bases: 4. CDR1 is LGHNT, CDR2 FRNRAP, per germline. CDR3 protein: CASGLGLVEETQYL. CDR3 coding DNA: TGTGCTAGTGGTTTAGGACTAGTGGAAGAGACCCAGTACCTC.

The chain employs TRBV19 and TRBJ2-5; 7 bases match TRBD2. V dropped 4 bases and J dropped 7; count of bases not matched to a gene: 6. There are 13 residues in the CDR3. The germline V gene encodes CDR1 LNHDA and CDR2 SQIVND (reference sequence). CDR3 sequence: CASSTGTIGTQYF. CDR3 DNA sequence: TGTGCCAGTAGTACCGGGACTATTGGGACCCAGTACTTC.

The rearrangement uses TRBV6-1 and TRBJ1-6; the D is unclear. The ends were cut back, 5 bases at V and 11 bases at J, with 16 bases in the middle. The length of the CDR3 is 14 residues. CDR1 is MNHNS, CDR2 SASEGT, per germline. The chain's CDR3 is CASSPTAVNAPLHF. CDR3 in DNA: TGTGCCAGCAGTCCCACGGCGGTTAACGCACCCCTCCACTTT.

This clonotype appeared many times. The chain carries TRBV10-3 and TRBJ1-1, with 8 positions matching TRBD1. With 6 bases clipped from V and 4 bases from J, the junction kept 10 bases outside the gene matches. This CDR3 is built from 15 residues. Germline V gene data show CDR1 as ENHRY and CDR2 as SYGVKD. The CDR3 bases are TGTGCCATCAGCCTCGGGACAGGCGACGTCACTGAAGCTTTCTTT. It encodes CAISLGTGDVTEAFF.

Comment on this clonotype: Possible read error: a much larger clone is one base away. CDR3 protein: CASRPFVLIVRNRPHGASAFF. The DNA of the CDR3 is TGTGCCAGCAGGCCTTTTGTCCTAATTGTACGGAATCGCCCGCATGGTGCTTCAGCTTTCTTT. This sequence joins TRBV6-2 or TRBV6-3 and TRBJ1-1; D remains unclear. The CDR3 is 21 amino acids. V was cut by 6 bases and J by 10 bases, with 42 bases left in between. In germline, CDR1 is MNHEY, CDR2 SVGEGT.